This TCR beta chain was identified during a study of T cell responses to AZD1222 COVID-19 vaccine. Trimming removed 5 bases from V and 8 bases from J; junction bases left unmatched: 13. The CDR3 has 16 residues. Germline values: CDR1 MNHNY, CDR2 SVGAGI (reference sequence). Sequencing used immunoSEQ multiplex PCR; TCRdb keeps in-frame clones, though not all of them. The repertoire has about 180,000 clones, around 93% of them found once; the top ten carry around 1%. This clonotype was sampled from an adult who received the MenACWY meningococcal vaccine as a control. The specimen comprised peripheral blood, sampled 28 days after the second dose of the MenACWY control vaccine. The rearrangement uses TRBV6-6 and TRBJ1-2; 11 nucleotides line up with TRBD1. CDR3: CASSPNTGTGGSGYTF. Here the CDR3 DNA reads TGTGCCAGCAGTCCCAATACCGGGACAGGGGGTAGCGGCTACACCTTC.